This T cell receptor beta chain is from a study of T-cell reconstitution after alpha-beta-depleted transplantation in children. The V and J ends lost 4 bases and 0 bases, in that order; junction bases with no gene match: 9. This CDR3 has 17 residues. Germline values: CDR1 ENHRY, CDR2 SYGVKD. The sample holds many counts of this clonotype. The antigen is unknown. Preparation of the TCRbeta library was carried out with unique molecular identifiers. One entry per CDR3 protein, called by TCRdb with MiXCR from the PCR reads. The sample lists 700,000 or so distinct CDR3 sequences, about an eighth seen once, with 0.79% in the top ten. Study-wide results and caveats: Newly made T cells mostly supplied T-cell counts and diversity one year after transplant.

Sequenced material: PBMCs, taken before TCRalphabeta/CD19-depleted stem cell transplant. This chain joins TRBV10-3 and TRBJ2-1; 7 bases match TRBD2. This TCR was recovered from a girl aged 2 to 10 with congenital amegakaryocytic thrombocytopenia, due to receive a stem cell transplant. Here the CDR3 reads CAISVKSSGSSYNEQFF. The DNA for the CDR3 is TGTGCCATCAGTGTCAAGTCTAGCGGTAGCTCCTACAATGAGCAGTTCTTC.